These T cell receptor beta chains were read from a single sample in a study of blood T cell repertoires in COVID-19. Measured with immunoSEQ multiplex PCR; TCRdb has only the in-frame clones, and not every one. The table records around 400,000 clones, approximately 89% of them present only once. Sequenced material: peripheral blood. These receptors all come from a woman aged 60-75 years with COVID-19, enrolled during active disease. CDR3s include the opening cysteine and the closing phenylalanine or tryptophan. The D gene is left open where the match is weak. Some rows have no size entry. The others give once, few or many, or a class for an expanded clone.

clone size	J gene	V gene	D gene	CDR3 DNA	CDR3 protein
-	TRBJ2-3	TRBV2	TRBD2	TGTGCCAGCAGTGAAGGGACTAGCGGGGCCCCGCGCGCGTATTTT	CASSEGTSGAPRAYF
-	TRBJ1-4	TRBV19	-	TGTGCCAGTAGTCCGACAGTGCGGCACGAAAAACTGTTTTTT	CASSPTVRHEKLFF
-	TRBJ1-1	TRBV2	TRBD1	TGTGCCAGCAGTGAACAGGGGGCGTACACTGAAGCTTTCTTT	CASSEQGAYTEAFF
-	TRBJ1-1	TRBV19	-	TGTGCCAGTACCCCCCGGAGCGGTGGGGTGAACACTGAAGCTTTCTTT	CASTPRSGGVNTEAFF
once	TRBJ2-7	TRBV14	-	TGTGCCAGCAGCCAAACCAACTCAGCGAACGAGCAGTACTTC	CASSQTNSANEQYF
-	TRBJ2-5	TRBV5-1	TRBD2	TGCGCCAGCAGCTCGACTAGCGGGGGAGAGACCCAGTACTTC	CASSSTSGGETQYF
once	TRBJ1-1	TRBV3-1/TRBV3-2	-	TGTGCCAGCAGCCAAGTCAGGGGTGAAGCTTTCTTT	CASSQVRGEAFF
-	TRBJ1-2	TRBV7-3	TRBD1	TGTGCCAGCAGCCCCACCCAGGACAGGGGGCTTGGCGGCTACACCTTC	CASSPTQDRGLGGYTF
-	TRBJ1-2	TRBV21-1	-	TGTGCCAGCAGCAAAGACCGGGACAGGGAAAGACGAAACTATGGCTACACCTTC	CASSKDRDRERRNYGYTF
-	TRBJ1-5	TRBV11-2	-	TGTGCCAGCAGCTTTACCAGCGATACCTTCAATCAGCCCCAGCATTTT	CASSFTSDTFNQPQHF
-	TRBJ2-3	TRBV2	-	TGTGCCAGCAGCCCTGACAGACGTACAGATACGCAGTATTTT	CASSPDRRTDTQYF
-	TRBJ2-4	TRBV29-1	-	TGCAGCGTTGAAGATCGGCAACCCGACTCAATCATAGCCAAAAACATTCAGTACTTC	CSVEDRQPDSIIAKNIQYF
-	TRBJ2-7	TRBV19	-	TGTGCCAGTAGTGCGACTGGCTACGAGCAGTACTTC	CASSATGYEQYF
-	TRBJ2-2	TRBV19	-	TGTGCCAGTAACTCCGGGACTCGGAACCGCGGGGAGCTGTTTTTT	CASNSGTRNRGELFF
-	TRBJ2-7	TRBV2	TRBD1	TGTGCCAGCCTTCCGGGACAGGGAAACTACGAGCAGTACTTC	CASLPGQGNYEQYF
-	TRBJ1-1	TRBV5-1	-	TGCGCCAGCAGCCCGAACCTCGGACAGTACACTGAAGCTTTCTTT	CASSPNLGQYTEAFF
-	TRBJ1-2	TRBV18	-	TGTGCCAGCTCACCCTCCCGCGCCGGTAACTATGGCTACACCTTC	CASSPSRAGNYGYTF
-	TRBJ2-3	TRBV25-1	-	TGTGCCAGCAGGGGGGGGCTCAGCACAGATACGCAGTATTTT	CASRGGLSTDTQYF
-	TRBJ1-2	TRBV10-3	TRBD1	TGTGCCATCAGTGACCCCGACAGGGGTTGGAACTATGGCTACACCTTC	CAISDPDRGWNYGYTF
-	TRBJ2-2	TRBV7-3	-	TGTGCCAGCAGCTCTTACACCGGGGAGCTGTTTTTT	CASSSYTGELFF
-	TRBJ2-2	TRBV24-1	-	TGTGCCACCAGTGCCCCAGGCCCGAACACCGGGGAGCTGTTTTTT	CATSAPGPNTGELFF
-	TRBJ2-7	TRBV5-5	TRBD1	TGTGCCACCCAAAGGGACAGGGGTTTTTACGAGCAGTACTTC	CATQRDRGFYEQYF
-	TRBJ1-4	TRBV4-1	-	TGCGCCAGCAACCCCGGGGGGACAAAACGGGAAAAACTGTTTTTT	CASNPGGTKREKLFF
-	TRBJ1-3	TRBV27	TRBD1	TGTGCCAGCAGGGGACAGGCTATCTCTGGAAACACCATATATTTT	CASRGQAISGNTIYF
-	TRBJ1-2	TRBV7-9	-	TGTGCCAGCAGCTTGGAACGACAGTATGGCTACACCTTC	CASSLERQYGYTF
once	TRBJ2-7	TRBV5-6	TRBD1	TGTGCCAGCCATATTTTGGGACAGACCCTATACGAGCAGTACTTC	CASHILGQTLYEQYF
-	TRBJ1-1	TRBV6-5	TRBD1	TGTGCCAGCAGATCCGTGGGACAGGGGAACACTGAAGCTTTCTTT	CASRSVGQGNTEAFF
-	TRBJ2-3	TRBV9	TRBD2	TGTGCCAGCAGCGTAGGGAGGGTAGCGGGCGGGGCGGATACGCAGTATTTT	CASSVGRVAGGADTQYF
-	TRBJ2-7	TRBV9	-	TGTGCCAGCAGCCCCGGCGGTGGTGGCGAGCAGTACTTC	CASSPGGGGEQYF
-	TRBJ2-7	TRBV9	TRBD2	TGTGCCAGCAGCCGACTAGCGGGGACCTACGAGCAGTACTTC	CASSRLAGTYEQYF
once	TRBJ1-2	TRBV24-1	TRBD1	TGTGCCACCAGTGATCAGACCGGGACAGTCTATGGCTACACCTTC	CATSDQTGTVYGYTF
-	TRBJ2-1	TRBV28	TRBD2	TGTGCCAGCAGTTTATCAGCGGGGGGGCCTTATGAGCAGTTCTTC	CASSLSAGGPYEQFF
-	TRBJ2-1	TRBV7-3	TRBD2	TGTGCCAGCAGCCTGGGACTAGTCTCCTACAATGAGCAGTTCTTC	CASSLGLVSYNEQFF
-	TRBJ2-7	TRBV7-2	TRBD2	TGTGCCAGCAGCCAGACGAGCGGGGTGTCCTACGAGCAGTACTTC	CASSQTSGVSYEQYF
-	TRBJ1-3	TRBV29-1	TRBD1	TGCAGCGTTGTAACGGGACAGGGGAACGGAGCCTACACCATATATTTT	CSVVTGQGNGAYTIYF
-	TRBJ1-1	TRBV11-2	-	TGTGCCAGCAGCTTTGTAGGGGTGAACACTGAAGCTTTCTTT	CASSFVGVNTEAFF
-	TRBJ2-1	TRBV2	-	TGTGCCAGCAGTGAGTCAGGGAATGAGCAGTTCTTC	CASSESGNEQFF
-	TRBJ1-1	TRBV5-1	-	TGCGCCAGCAGCTTGGAGGGGCGGGGGAACACTGAAGCTTTCTTT	CASSLEGRGNTEAFF
-	TRBJ2-7	TRBV6-5	TRBD1	TGTGCCAGCACCCGGACAGGGAAGTCCGAGCAGTACTTC	CASTRTGKSEQYF
-	TRBJ1-5	TRBV20-1	-	TGCAGTGCTAGTCCTCAGGCCCTAAATCAGCCCCAGCATTTT	CSASPQALNQPQHF
once	TRBJ1-1	TRBV27	TRBD1	TGTGCCAGCAGTTTGGGGACAGCTGTGAACACTGAAGCTTTCTTT	CASSLGTAVNTEAFF
-	TRBJ2-1	TRBV7-6	TRBD2	TGTGCCAGCAGCAAGAGGACTAGCGGGGGGGCGGAGCAGTTCTTC	CASSKRTSGGAEQFF
once	TRBJ2-7	TRBV4-1	TRBD2	TGCGCCAGCAGACATACTAGCGGGGGACCCTACGAGCAGTACTTC	CASRHTSGGPYEQYF
-	TRBJ1-5	TRBV6-4	-	TGTGCCAGCAGTGACCTACCGGGAGGCCAGCCCCAGCATTTT	CASSDLPGGQPQHF
-	TRBJ1-5	TRBV19	-	TGTGCCAGTAGTAGGAGACAGGAAACTAGCAATCAGCCCCAGCATTTT	CASSRRQETSNQPQHF
-	TRBJ1-2	TRBV7-3	-	TGTGCCAGCAGCACACCTGGACATGTTCATGGCTACACCTTC	CASSTPGHVHGYTF
-	TRBJ2-7	TRBV3-1/TRBV3-2	-	TGTGCCAGCAGCCAAGATTGGGCAGCTTCCTACGAGCAGTACTTC	CASSQDWAASYEQYF
-	TRBJ2-3	TRBV21-1	-	TGTGCCAGCAGTCACCGGACTAGCGGGGGCGGGAGCACAGATACGCAGTATTTT	CASSHRTSGGGSTDTQYF
once	TRBJ1-5	TRBV5-6	-	TGTGCCAGCAGCTTGACTCGGGGGGCTCATCAGCCCCAGCATTTT	CASSLTRGAHQPQHF
-	TRBJ2-7	TRBV19	TRBD2	TGTGCCAGTGTCAAGACTAGCGGGGGTAACAGGGACGAGCAGTACTTC	CASVKTSGGNRDEQYF
-	TRBJ1-1	TRBV12-1	-	TGTGCCAGCAGCTTTGAACGGACAGGGAACACTGAAGCTTTCTTT	CASSFERTGNTEAFF
-	TRBJ1-1	TRBV28	-	TGTGCCAGCAGTTACGGGACACTCGCTGAAGCTTTCTTT	CASSYGTLAEAFF
-	TRBJ1-1	TRBV12-5	TRBD1	TGTGCTAGTGGTTGGGGACAGGGAGGGTACACTGAAGCTTTCTTT	CASGWGQGGYTEAFF
-	TRBJ1-2	TRBV19	-	TGTGCCAGTAGTATAGGGGGGCGCCTTTTTCCCTATGGCTACACCTTC	CASSIGGRLFPYGYTF
-	TRBJ2-1	TRBV23-1	-	TGCGCCAGCAGTCAAGGGAGGTTTTATAATGAGCAGTTCTTC	CASSQGRFYNEQFF
once	TRBJ1-1	TRBV24-1	-	TGTGCCACCAGTGATGATCGGACAGAGGGTGACACTGAAGCTTTCTTT	CATSDDRTEGDTEAFF